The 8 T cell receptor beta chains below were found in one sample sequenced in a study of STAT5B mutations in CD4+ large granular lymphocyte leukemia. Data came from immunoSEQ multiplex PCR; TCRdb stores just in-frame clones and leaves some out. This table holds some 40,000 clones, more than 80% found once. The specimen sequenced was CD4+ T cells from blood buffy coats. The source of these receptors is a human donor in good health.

The CDR3: CASSVVGSGSGNTIYF. CDR3 nucleotide sequence: TGTGCCAGCAGCGTAGTAGGCTCGGGGTCTGGAAACACCATATATTTT. The chain uses TRBV9 and TRBJ1-3; D unresolved. Germline V CDR1 and CDR2: SGDLS, YYNGEE. Trimming removed 0 bases at V and 1 base at J, with 11 bases between. This CDR3 has 16 amino acids.

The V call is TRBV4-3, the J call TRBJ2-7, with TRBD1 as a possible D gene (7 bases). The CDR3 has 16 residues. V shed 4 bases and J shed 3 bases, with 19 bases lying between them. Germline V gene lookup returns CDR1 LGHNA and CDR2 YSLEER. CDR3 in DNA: TGCGCCAGCAGCCCCTGGGGTCAGGGGGGAGGCTACGAGCAGTACTTC. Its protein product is CASSPWGQGGGYEQYF.

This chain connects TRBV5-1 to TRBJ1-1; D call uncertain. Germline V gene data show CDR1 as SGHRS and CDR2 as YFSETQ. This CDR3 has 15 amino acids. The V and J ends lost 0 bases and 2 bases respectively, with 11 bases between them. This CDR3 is CASSLERVTNTEAFF. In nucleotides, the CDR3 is TGCGCCAGCAGCTTGGAGAGGGTCACAAACACTGAAGCTTTCTTT.

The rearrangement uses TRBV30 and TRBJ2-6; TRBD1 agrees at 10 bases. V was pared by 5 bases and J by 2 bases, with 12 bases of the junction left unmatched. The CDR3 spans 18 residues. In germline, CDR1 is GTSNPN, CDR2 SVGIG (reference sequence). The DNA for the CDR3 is TGTGCCTGGCTCTCCGGGACAGGGGTTGTGGCTGGGGCCAACGTCCTGACTTTC. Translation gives CAWLSGTGVVAGANVLTF. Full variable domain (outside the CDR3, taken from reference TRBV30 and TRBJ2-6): SQTIHQWPATLVQPVGSPLSLECTVEGTSNPNLYWYRQAAGRGLQLLFYSVGIGQISSEVPQNLSASRPQDRQFILSSKKLLLSDSGFYLCAWLSGTGVVAGANVLTFGAGSRLTVL.

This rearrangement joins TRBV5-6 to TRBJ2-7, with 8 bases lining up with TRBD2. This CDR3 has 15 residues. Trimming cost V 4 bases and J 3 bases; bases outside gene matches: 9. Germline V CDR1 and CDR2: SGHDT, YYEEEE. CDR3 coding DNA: TGTGCCAGCAGCCTTCCGGGGGGGGCGCTCTACGAGCAGTACTTC. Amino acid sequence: CASSLPGGALYEQYF.

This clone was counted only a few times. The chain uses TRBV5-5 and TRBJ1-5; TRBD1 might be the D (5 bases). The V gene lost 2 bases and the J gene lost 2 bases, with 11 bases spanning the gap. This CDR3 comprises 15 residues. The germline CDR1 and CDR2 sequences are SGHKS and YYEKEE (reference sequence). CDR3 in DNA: TGTGCCAGCAGCTTTCACGGGGGTGGCAATCAGCCCCAGCATTTT. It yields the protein CASSFHGGGNQPQHF.

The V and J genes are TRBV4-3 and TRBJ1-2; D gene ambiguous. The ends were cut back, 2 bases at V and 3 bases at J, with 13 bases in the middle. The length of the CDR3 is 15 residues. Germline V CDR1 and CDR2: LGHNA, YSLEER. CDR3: CASSQSPRTYYGYTF. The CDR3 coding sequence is TGCGCCAGCAGCCAATCTCCGCGTACTTACTATGGCTACACCTTC.

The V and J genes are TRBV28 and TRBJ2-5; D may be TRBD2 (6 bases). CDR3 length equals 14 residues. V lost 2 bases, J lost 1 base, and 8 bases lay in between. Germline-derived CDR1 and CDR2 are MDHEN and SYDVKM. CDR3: CASSLGAGQETQYF. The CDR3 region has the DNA TGTGCCAGCAGTTTAGGAGCGGGCCAAGAGACCCAGTACTTC.